Presented here are 9 T cell receptor beta chains from one specimen sequenced in a study of chemoradiotherapy in HPV16-positive cancers. TCRdb's copy holds only in-frame clones and misses some; the assay was immunoSEQ multiplex PCR. The data show fewer than 70,000 clones, over 85% seen once. The sample here was blood, taken from a patient who underwent chemoradiotherapy. The receptors were sampled from a human donor with HPV-associated anogenital cancer.

This chain uses TRBV12-5 with TRBJ1-5; weak D call: TRBD1 (5 bases). This CDR3 contains 16 residues. V gave up 4 bases and J gave up 4 bases, with 17 bases separating them. Germline V gives CDR1 LGHNT, CDR2 FRNRAP. Here the CDR3 reads CASGWATEGKNQPQHF. Written as DNA, the CDR3 is TGTGCTAGTGGTTGGGCTACCGAGGGGAAAAATCAGCCCCAGCATTTT.

The chain couples TRBV7-9 to TRBJ1-1; a weak D match, TRBD1 (6 bases). Trimming left V 4 bases short and J 2 bases short, with 17 bases between. This CDR3 is built from 16 residues. Germline V lookup: CDR1 SEHNR, CDR2 FQNEAQ (reference sequence). The CDR3 DNA is TGTGCCAGCAGCTCCGGACAGACTATAGACAACACTGAAGCTTTCTTT. It specifies CASSSGQTIDNTEAFF. The full variable domain, its missing parts supplied by reference TRBV7-9 and TRBJ1-1, is DTGVSQNPRHKITKRGQNVTFRCDPISEHNRLYWYRQTLGQGPEFLTYFQNEAQLEKSRLLSDRFSAERPKGSFSTLEIQRTEQGDSAMYLCASSSGQTIDNTEAFFGQGTRLTVV.

The chain combines TRBV18 with TRBJ2-7; the match to TRBD1 covers 7 bases. CDR3 length: 14 amino acids. The V segment lost 3 bases and the J segment 2 bases; nucleotides outside the gene matches: 4. CDR1 and CDR2 from the germline V gene are KGHSH and LQKENI. The CDR3 DNA follows: TGTGCCAGCTCACCGCAGGGGGTAGCCTACGAGCAGTACTTC. This gives the protein CASSPQGVAYEQYF.

The V call is TRBV25-1, the J call TRBJ2-7; D gene unclear. Germline V gives CDR1 MGHDK, CDR2 SYGVNS. The CDR3 has 13 residues. V shed 5 bases and J shed 2 bases, with 10 bases lying between them. CDR3 loop: CASSRLGTYEQYF. The CDR3 region has the DNA TGTGCCAGCAGTCGATTGGGGACCTACGAGCAGTACTTC.

This clone was observed a few times. This sequence joins TRBV5-1 and TRBJ2-3, with no clear D. V lost 1 base and J lost 4, with 10 bases in between. The CDR3 contains 14 residues. Germline V lookup: CDR1 SGHRS, CDR2 YFSETQ. CDR3 DNA: TGCGCCAGCAGCTTGAAGTGGGCAGCAGATACGCAGTATTTT. Amino acid sequence: CASSLKWAADTQYF.

This chain's CDR3 is CASSLSGGSNEQFF. CDR3 coding DNA: TGTGCCAGCAGCCTCTCCGGCGGTTCCAATGAGCAGTTCTTC. V usage is TRBV5-6 and J usage is TRBJ2-1; D is uncertain. V gave up 4 bases and J gave up 6 bases, with 14 bases separating them. The CDR3 runs 14 residues. Germline CDR1 is SGHDT and CDR2 is YYEEEE.

V and J are TRBV18 and TRBJ1-2; TRBD1 matches at 12 bases. The CDR3 has 15 residues. Trimming cost V 6 bases and J 4 bases; bases outside gene matches: 6. Germline CDR1 is KGHSH and CDR2 is LQKENI. The CDR3: CASSLGTGGGYGYTF. As DNA, the CDR3 is TGTGCCAGCTCCCTCGGGACAGGGGGCGGCTATGGCTACACCTTC.

The rearrangement joins TRBV4-3 to TRBJ2-5, with a tentative D call TRBD1 (5 bases). Per the germline V gene, CDR1 is LGHNA and CDR2 is YSLEER. CDR3 size: 15 residues. Trimming cost V 0 bases and J 4 bases, with 12 bases left between them. CDR3 nucleotides: TGCGCCAGCAGCCAAGAGGGCAGGGATGGAGAGACCCAGTACTTC. Residues: CASSQEGRDGETQYF.

J is TRBJ1-4 and V is TRBV5-4, with TRBD1 matching over 8 bases. The V gene end was trimmed by 4 bases and the J gene end by 7 bases; junction bases not matched to a gene: 9. The CDR3 contains 15 residues. Germline CDR1 and CDR2: SGHNT and YYREEE (reference sequence). The CDR3 DNA is TGTGCCAGCAGCCTGGCCGGGACAGGAGCTGAAAAACTGTTTTTT. Translated: CASSLAGTGAEKLFF.